What follows is one TCR beta chain and its context. This entry is derived from a study of cytotoxic CD8 clonotypes in ibrutinib-treated CLL. Study-wide background: Investigators collected response samples after a median approximately twelve months of treatment, range 6 to 36.

Germline trimming cut 6 bases from V and 0 bases from J; bases unmatched to any gene: 7. The CDR3 length is 15 residues. Germline loops: CDR1 MNHEY, CDR2 SMNVEV (reference sequence). The assay was immunoSEQ multiplex PCR, and TCRdb's table has in-frame clones only and misses some. The table records approximately 67,000 clones, approximately 80% of them present only once. This chain links TRBV27 with TRBJ2-7, with TRBD1 identical over 8 bases. Sample: PBMCs, taken at disease progression, from a patient treated with ibrutinib. This receptor was obtained from a human donor with chronic lymphocytic leukemia. The CDR3 protein is CASRTGGTRSYEQYF. CDR3 DNA sequence: TGTGCCAGCAGAACAGGGGGGACACGCTCCTACGAGCAGTACTTC.